This is a list of T cell receptor beta chains from one sample in a study of T cells after posttransplantation cyclophosphamide. Assay: immunoSEQ multiplex PCR; the TCRdb copy retains only in-frame clones and omits some. This sample has tens of thousands of clones, with about 92% found just once. This specimen consisted of PBMCs, obtained 55 to 70 days after allogeneic stem cell transplant with posttransplant cyclophosphamide. Receptors were obtained from a male patient aged 55 to 69 who received an allogeneic stem cell transplant from a related donor and was CMV-positive. Some T cells may originate from the graft donor. Both conserved end residues are part of each CDR3. The order of the fields is V gene, J gene, clone size, D gene, CDR3 protein, CDR3 DNA. A D gene is named only where the DNA matches it firmly. Clone size, where shown, is once, few, many, or a class for clones that have expanded.

v_gene: TRBV5-6
j_gene: TRBJ1-5
abundance: NA
d_gene: TRBD1
CDR3aa: CASSRDRGQGQPQHF
CDR3nt: TGTGCCAGCAGCCGGGACAGGGGACAGGGGCAGCCCCAGCATTTT

v_gene: TRBV6-5
j_gene: TRBJ1-2
abundance: NA
d_gene: TRBD1
CDR3aa: CASSYGGTGTGYTF
CDR3nt: TGTGCCAGCAGTTACGGAGGGACAGGGACGGGCTACACCTTC

v_gene: TRBV6-1
j_gene: TRBJ1-2
abundance: NA
d_gene: TRBD1
CDR3aa: CESGDRMNYGYTF
CDR3nt: TGTGAAAGTGGGGACAGGATGAACTATGGCTACACCTTC

v_gene: TRBV6-1
j_gene: TRBJ1-2
abundance: NA
d_gene: NA
CDR3aa: CASSDTRVVPF
CDR3nt: TGTGCCAGCAGTGATACCAGGGTAGTACCCTTC

v_gene: TRBV29-1
j_gene: TRBJ1-1
abundance: NA
d_gene: TRBD1
CDR3aa: CSVTGTGQFEAFF
CDR3nt: TGCAGCGTAACCGGGACAGGCCAATTTGAAGCTTTCTTT

v_gene: TRBV7-2
j_gene: TRBJ1-1
abundance: once
d_gene: TRBD1
CDR3aa: CASSSRTGAVTEAFF
CDR3nt: TGTGCCAGCAGCTCTCGGACAGGAGCGGTCACTGAAGCTTTCTTT

v_gene: TRBV7-2
j_gene: TRBJ1-5
abundance: NA
d_gene: NA
CDR3aa: CASSLMGQVNQPQHF
CDR3nt: TGTGCCAGCAGCCTAATGGGACAAGTTAATCAGCCCCAGCATTTT

v_gene: TRBV9
j_gene: TRBJ1-1
abundance: NA
d_gene: TRBD1
CDR3aa: CASSTGQGRSGNTEAFF
CDR3nt: TGTGCCAGCAGTACAGGACAGGGCCGCTCTGGGAACACTGAAGCTTTCTTT

v_gene: TRBV12-5
j_gene: TRBJ1-1
abundance: NA
d_gene: NA
CDR3aa: CASGLAQGRTEAFF
CDR3nt: TGTGCTAGTGGTTTGGCGCAGGGCCGGACTGAAGCTTTCTTT

v_gene: TRBV19
j_gene: TRBJ1-2
abundance: NA
d_gene: NA
CDR3aa: CASSIPRADGYTF
CDR3nt: TGTGCCAGTAGTATTCCGAGGGCGGATGGCTACACTTTC

v_gene: TRBV9
j_gene: TRBJ2-1
abundance: once
d_gene: TRBD1
CDR3aa: CASSGAGTGGWNEQFF
CDR3nt: TGTGCCAGCAGCGGGGCCGGGACAGGGGGCTGGAATGAGCAGTTCTTC

v_gene: TRBV30
j_gene: TRBJ1-5
abundance: NA
d_gene: NA
CDR3aa: CAWETGEQPQHF
CDR3nt: TGTGCCTGGGAGACAGGAGAACAGCCCCAGCATTTT

v_gene: TRBV6-6
j_gene: TRBJ1-2
abundance: NA
d_gene: TRBD1
CDR3aa: CASSLEGAYGYTF
CDR3nt: TGTGCCAGCAGTTTGGAGGGGGCCTATGGCTACACCTTC

v_gene: TRBV5-1
j_gene: TRBJ1-4
abundance: NA
d_gene: NA
CDR3aa: CASSTQGEEKLFF
CDR3nt: TGCGCCAGCTCGACCCAAGGGGAAGAAAAACTGTTTTTT

v_gene: TRBV4-1
j_gene: TRBJ1-1
abundance: once
d_gene: NA
CDR3aa: CASSQAPRGGKGNTEAFF
CDR3nt: TGCGCCAGCAGCCAAGCCCCTAGGGGAGGAAAGGGGAACACTGAAGCTTTCTTT

v_gene: TRBV7-2
j_gene: TRBJ2-1
abundance: NA
d_gene: TRBD2
CDR3aa: CASSFTGTTYNEQFF
CDR3nt: TGTGCCAGCAGCTTCACCGGGACTACTTACAATGAGCAGTTCTTC

v_gene: TRBV27
j_gene: TRBJ2-4
abundance: once
d_gene: TRBD1
CDR3aa: CASRSAGTGGGIQYF
CDR3nt: TGTGCCAGCAGGTCGGCCGGGACAGGGGGTGGCATTCAGTACTTC

v_gene: TRBV14
j_gene: TRBJ1-4
abundance: NA
d_gene: NA
CDR3aa: CASSPLPGTRHEKLFF
CDR3nt: TGTGCCAGCAGCCCTCTCCCGGGGACACGGCATGAAAAACTGTTTTTT

v_gene: TRBV5-8
j_gene: TRBJ2-5
abundance: NA
d_gene: TRBD2
CDR3aa: CASSSYNGLAGGKETQYF
CDR3nt: TGTGCCAGCAGCTCCTATAATGGACTAGCGGGGGGGAAAGAGACCCAGTACTTC

v_gene: TRBV4-1
j_gene: TRBJ1-6
abundance: NA
d_gene: NA
CDR3aa: CASSQELGSPLHF
CDR3nt: TGCGCCAGCAGCCAAGAACTAGGATCACCCCTCCACTTT

v_gene: TRBV27
j_gene: TRBJ2-5
abundance: NA
d_gene: TRBD1
CDR3aa: CASSLSTGFGETQYF
CDR3nt: TGTGCCAGCAGTTTATCGACAGGGTTTGGCGAGACCCAGTACTTC

v_gene: TRBV25-1
j_gene: TRBJ1-2
abundance: NA
d_gene: NA
CDR3aa: CASRDDRNYGYTF
CDR3nt: TGTGCCAGCAGAGATGACAGAAACTATGGCTACACCTTC